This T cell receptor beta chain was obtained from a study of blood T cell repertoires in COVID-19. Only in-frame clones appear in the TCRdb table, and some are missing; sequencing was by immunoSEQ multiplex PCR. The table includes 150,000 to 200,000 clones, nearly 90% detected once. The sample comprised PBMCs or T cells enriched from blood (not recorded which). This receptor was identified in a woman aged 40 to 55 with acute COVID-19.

The CDR3 DNA sequence: TGTGCCAGCAGCCCACGACAGGGGACGGGCAATCAGCCCCAGCATTTT. Translation gives CASSPRQGTGNQPQHF. The chain joins TRBV7-8 to TRBJ1-5; 8 positions match TRBD1. V lost 5 bases and J lost 2; bases outside the gene matches: 8. This CDR3 is 16 amino acids long. Germline CDR1 and CDR2: SGHVS and FQNEAQ.